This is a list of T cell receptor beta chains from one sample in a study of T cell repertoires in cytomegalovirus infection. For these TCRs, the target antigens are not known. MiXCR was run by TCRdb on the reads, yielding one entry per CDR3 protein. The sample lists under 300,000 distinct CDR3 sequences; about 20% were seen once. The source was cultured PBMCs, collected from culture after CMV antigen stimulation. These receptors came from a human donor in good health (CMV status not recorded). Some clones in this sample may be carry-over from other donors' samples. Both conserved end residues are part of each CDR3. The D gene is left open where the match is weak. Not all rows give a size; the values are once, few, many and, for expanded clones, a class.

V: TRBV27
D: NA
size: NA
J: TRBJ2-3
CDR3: CASSLTPSSTDTQYF
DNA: TGTGCCAGCAGTTTAACCCCATCTAGCACAGATACGCAGTATTTT

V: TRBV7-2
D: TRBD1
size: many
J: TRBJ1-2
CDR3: CASSLETGTNYGYTF
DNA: TGTGCCAGCAGCTTGGAGACAGGGACGAACTATGGCTACACCTTC

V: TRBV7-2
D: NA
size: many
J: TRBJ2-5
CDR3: CASSLQTGQETQYF
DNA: TGTGCCAGCAGCTTACAAACGGGACAAGAGACCCAGTACTTC

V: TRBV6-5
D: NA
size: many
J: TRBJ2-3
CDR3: CASSYRYKTADTQYF
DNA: TGTGCCAGCAGTTACCGTTACAAGACTGCAGATACGCAGTATTTT

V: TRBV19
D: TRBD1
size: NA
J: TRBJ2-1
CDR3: CASSLDRGHINEQFF
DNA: TGTGCCAGTAGTCTCGACAGGGGGCATATAAATGAGCAGTTCTTC

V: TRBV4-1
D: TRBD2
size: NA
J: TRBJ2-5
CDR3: CASSQDRTSAPYQETQYF
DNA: TGCGCCAGCAGCCAAGACCGGACTAGCGCGCCGTACCAAGAGACCCAGTACTTC

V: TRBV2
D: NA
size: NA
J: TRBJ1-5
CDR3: CASSQGGKYQPQHF
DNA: TGTGCCAGCAGCCAAGGGGGGAAGTATCAGCCCCAGCATTTT

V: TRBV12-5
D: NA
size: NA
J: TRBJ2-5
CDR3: CASGLRGGAQETQYF
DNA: TGTGCTAGTGGTTTGAGAGGGGGGGCCCAAGAGACCCAGTACTTC

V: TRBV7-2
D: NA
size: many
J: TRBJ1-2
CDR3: CASSLGANYGYTF
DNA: TGTGCCAGCAGCCTAGGGGCAAACTATGGCTACACCTTC

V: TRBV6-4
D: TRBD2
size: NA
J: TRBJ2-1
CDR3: CASSDRAGGWDEQFF
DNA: TGTGCCAGCAGTGACAGGGCGGGAGGATGGGATGAGCAGTTCTTC

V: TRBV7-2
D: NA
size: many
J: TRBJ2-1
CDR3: CASSLARAGFSYNEQFF
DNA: TGTGCCAGCAGCTTAGCGAGGGCGGGTTTCTCCTACAATGAGCAGTTCTTC

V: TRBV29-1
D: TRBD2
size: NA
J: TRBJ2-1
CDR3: CSVAIGTSGLGEQFF
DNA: TGCAGCGTTGCCATCGGGACTAGCGGGCTCGGTGAGCAGTTCTTC

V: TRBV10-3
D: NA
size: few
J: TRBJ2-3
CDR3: CAISWGPDTQYF
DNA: TGTGCCATCAGTTGGGGCCCAGATACGCAGTATTTT

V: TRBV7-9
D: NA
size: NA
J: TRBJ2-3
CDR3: CAAEGSTDTQYF
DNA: TGTGCCGCCGAGGGGAGCACAGATACGCAGTATTTT

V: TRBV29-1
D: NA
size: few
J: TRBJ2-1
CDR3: CSVEGRREFTYNEQFF
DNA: TGCAGCGTTGAAGGTCGTCGGGAGTTCACCTACAATGAGCAGTTCTTC

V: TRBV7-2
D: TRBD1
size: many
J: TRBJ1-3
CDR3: CASSWGQIHSGNTIYF
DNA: TGTGCCAGCAGCTGGGGACAGATCCACTCTGGAAACACCATATATTTT

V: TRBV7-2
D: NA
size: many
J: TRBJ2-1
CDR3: CASSQLVSSYNEQFF
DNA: TGTGCCAGCAGCCAACTGGTAAGCTCCTACAATGAGCAGTTCTTC